This passage covers 3 T cell receptor beta chains from one sample sequenced in a study of blood T cell repertoires in COVID-19. Assay used: immunoSEQ multiplex PCR; TCRdb lists only in-frame clones, some missing. Of fewer than 130,000 clones listed, 75% to 80% are singletons. The sequencing sample was made of peripheral blood. The receptors here all came from a woman older than 75 with active or convalescent COVID-19.

This clone was counted a single time. The chain combines TRBV19 with TRBJ1-2, with D possibly being TRBD1 (5 bases). The germline V and J ends were trimmed by 7 bases and 2 bases, with 17 bases remaining between them. There are 15 residues in the CDR3. Per germline, CDR1 LNHDA and CDR2 SQIVND (reference sequence). This CDR3 is CASIRRGGSNYGYTF. The CDR3 bases are TGTGCCAGTATCAGACGGGGGGGTAGCAACTATGGCTACACCTTC.

The genes are TRBV7-6 and TRBJ2-2, with TRBD1 identical over 8 bases. The CDR3 spans 16 residues. J was trimmed by 3 bases and V by 2 bases; bases with no gene match: 5. The V gene's germline CDR1 is SGHVS and CDR2 FNYEAQ. CDR3 bases: TGTGCCAGCAGCTTACAGGGGGCTAGTCACACCGGGGAGCTGTTTTTT. Protein: CASSLQGASHTGELFF.

This rearrangement joins TRBV7-9 to TRBJ1-2; tentative D call: TRBD1 (6 bases). CDR1 and CDR2 (germline): SEHNR, FQNEAQ (reference sequence). Trimming stripped 2 bases from V and 3 bases from J, with 13 bases between. This CDR3 spans 15 amino acids. Here the CDR3 reads CASSLYRDIDYGYTF. The DNA for the CDR3 is TGTGCCAGCAGCTTATACAGGGATATTGACTATGGCTACACCTTC.